A single sample gave rise to the 8 T cell receptor beta chains below, sequenced in a study of human T cells and chemical hapten exposure. Blood, whole and unfractionated, served as the source for total RNA extraction. TCRdb reprocessed the 5' RACE reads via MiXCR and lists one record per CDR3 protein. The sample lists some 150,000 distinct CDR3 sequences; around 4% were seen once. The receptors were sampled from a female donor in good health.

This clonotype has ten or more counts. The chain is built from TRBV5-6 and TRBJ1-1; D uncertain. Germline CDR1 SGHDT, CDR2 YYEEEE. V lost 2 bases and J 2 bases, leaving 7 bases between the germline ends. The length of the CDR3 is 13 residues. CDR3 sequence (DNA): TGTGCCAGCAGCTTCAGCAAAAACACTGAAGCTTTCTTT. The encoded protein is CASSFSKNTEAFF.

This clonotype came up many times. The rearrangement links TRBV7-2 to TRBJ1-2; 7 bases are a match to TRBD1. The CDR3 is made up of 16 amino acids. Germline CDR1 and CDR2: SGHTA and FQGNSA. Germline trimming cut 1 base from V and 4 bases from J; bases unmatched to any gene: 9. The CDR3: CASSLGGPGGIYGYTF. The CDR3 nucleotides are TGTGCCAGCAGCTTAGGGGGCCCAGGGGGTATCTATGGCTACACCTTC.

This clonotype was observed many times. The chain has TRBV14 and TRBJ1-1; D is unclear. Germline V CDR1 and CDR2: SGHDN, FVKESK. This CDR3 contains 13 residues. The V and J ends lost 4 bases and 6 bases respectively, with 12 bases between them. Written as DNA, the CDR3 is TGTGCCAGCAGCCGGCGGGTATCAGCTGAAGCTTTCTTT. Translated: CASSRRVSAEAFF.

The chain recombines TRBV28 with TRBJ2-6; 7 nucleotides line up with TRBD1. The CDR3 has 15 amino acids. The J segment lost 0 bases and the V segment lost 7 bases, leaving 3 bases of the junction unmatched. Germline CDR1 MDHEN, CDR2 SYDVKM. The CDR3 DNA is TGTGCCAGCATTCCAGGGGGCTCTGGGGCCAACGTCCTGACTTTC. As protein: CASIPGGSGANVLTF.

The genes are TRBV4-2 and TRBJ1-3; 7 positions agree with TRBD1. Germline V gene lookup returns CDR1 LGHNA and CDR2 YNFKEQ. This CDR3 region has 16 residues. Trimming took 0 bases from V and 6 from J; bases not matched to a gene: 8. Here the CDR3 reads CASSQDVGTATNTIYF. In DNA form, the CDR3 reads TGTGCCAGCAGCCAAGATGTCGGGACAGCTACAAACACCATATATTTT.

This clonotype came up many times. The rearrangement uses TRBV7-9 and TRBJ1-1; possible D gene TRBD1, 5 bases. The germline V gene encodes CDR1 SEHNR and CDR2 FQNEAQ (reference sequence). The CDR3 runs to 14 residues. V dropped 0 bases and J dropped 5 bases, with 10 bases sitting between them. CDR3 region: CASSLAAGWTEAFF. The DNA of the CDR3 is TGTGCCAGCAGCTTAGCGGCAGGGTGGACTGAAGCTTTCTTT.

Ten or more counts support this clonotype. The rearrangement uses TRBV6-5 and TRBJ1-4; no reliable D call. This CDR3 has 17 amino acids. CDR1 and CDR2 from the germline V gene are MNHEY and SVGAGI. Trimming cost V 4 bases and J 0 bases, with 15 bases left between them. This chain's CDR3 is CASSSTYKTSTNEKLFF. CDR3 DNA sequence: TGTGCCAGCAGTTCCACTTACAAGACTTCAACTAATGAAAAACTGTTTTTT.

This clonotype has a handful of counts. The DNA of the CDR3 is TGTGCCTGGAGCCAGGGGCGGTCTGGGGCCAACGTCCTGACTTTC. Its protein product is CAWSQGRSGANVLTF. The chain carries TRBV30 and TRBJ2-6; possible D gene TRBD1, 6 bases. The CDR3 contains 15 residues. Germline lookup yields CDR1 GTSNPN and CDR2 SVGIG (reference sequence). V lost 3 bases and J 1 base, leaving 10 bases between the germline ends.